The 3 T cell receptor beta chains reported below all come from one sample, sequenced in a study of T cells in Graves' hyperthyroidism and ophthalmopathy. RNA transcripts yielded amplified TCR beta CDR3 regions. First-round RT-PCR with HTBI primers amplified the TCR CDR3 region. TCRdb processed the multiplex PCR reads anew with MiXCR; each CDR3 protein has one entry. The data contain 500,000 to 650,000 distinct CDR3 sequences, 40% to 50% of them singletons. The sample comprised peripheral blood or thyroid tissue (not recorded which). The receptor source for this set is an adult woman with Graves' disease, either hyperthyroidism or ophthalmopathy (not recorded which).

This clonotype was observed at least ten times. J is TRBJ2-2 and V is TRBV12-5, with D tentatively TRBD1 (5 bases). V shed 6 bases and J shed 4 bases, with 9 bases lying between them. CDR1 LGHNT and CDR2 FRNRAP come from the germline V gene. The CDR3 consists of 13 residues. Here the CDR3 reads CASGLTVTGELFF. Written as DNA, the CDR3 is TGTGCTAGTGGGCTGACAGTCACCGGGGAGCTGTTTTTT.

This clonotype has only a few counts. The CDR3 ends on some other residue instead of the conserved phenylalanine or tryptophan, so this is likely a read error. No DNA is shown, since the ends of the CDR3 on it are uncertain; the CDR3 is the one TCRdb lists. V gene TRBV7-2 combines with J gene TRBJ1-6. 8 amino acids form the CDR3, both terminal residues included. Germline lookup yields CDR1 SGHTA and CDR2 FQGNSA. The CDR3 is CASSLPTS.

CDR3 coding DNA: TGTGCCAGCAGCGTACAGCCTAGGGACTATGGCTACACCTTC. Its protein is CASSVQPRDYGYTF. The J gene is TRBJ1-2, the V gene TRBV7-2; D is unclear. Germline V lookup: CDR1 SGHTA, CDR2 FQGNSA. The CDR3 runs to 14 residues. V was clipped by 5 bases and J by 3 bases, with 13 bases between them.